The sequence of this T cell receptor beta chain was determined in a study of human T cells and chemical hapten exposure. Points from the study as a whole: TCRs above 1 in 1000 frequency stayed constant with DPC sensitization. PT1 expanded TCR numbers tracked positively with patch test score. Healthy individuals' immune responses may differ from those of donors, who had alopecia.

The germline V gene encodes CDR1 SGHVS and CDR2 FNYEAQ. This CDR3 spans 15 amino acids. V lost 5 bases to trimming and J lost 3 bases; unmatched junction nucleotides: 7. Documented time point: patch test 3, about 24 weeks after DPC sensitization. Treatment noted: therapeutic diphenylcyclopropenone sensitization with weekly scalp DPC. As the library was built, unique molecular identifiers were attached to individual cDNA molecules. TCRdb fed the RACE reads into MiXCR, producing one record per CDR3 protein. The table includes 55,000 to 75,000 distinct CDR3 sequences, under 15% detected once. In this sample, this clonotype turned up many times. Its antigen is unknown.

The sequences come from whole blood, collected in connection with sensitization to the hapten diphenylcyclopropenone (DPC). The clonotype was recovered from a man younger than 45 with alopecia areata. Some clones in this sample may be carry-over from other donors' samples. The V gene is TRBV7-6, the J gene TRBJ2-7; 10 nucleotides agree with TRBD1. The CDR3 DNA follows: TGTGCCAGCAGCCGTTCCGGGACAGGGGACTACGAGCAGTACTTC. Translation: CASSRSGTGDYEQYF.